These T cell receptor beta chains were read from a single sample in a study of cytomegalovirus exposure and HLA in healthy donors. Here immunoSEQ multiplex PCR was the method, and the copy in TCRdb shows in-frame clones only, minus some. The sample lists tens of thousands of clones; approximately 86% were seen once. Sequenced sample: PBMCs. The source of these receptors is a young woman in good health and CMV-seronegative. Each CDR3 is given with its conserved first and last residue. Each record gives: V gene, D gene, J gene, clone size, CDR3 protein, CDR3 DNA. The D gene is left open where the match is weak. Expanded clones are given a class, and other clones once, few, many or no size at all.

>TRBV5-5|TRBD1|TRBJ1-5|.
CASSPGQLLNQPQHF
TGTGCCAGCAGCCCGGGACAGCTACTCAATCAGCCCCAGCATTTT
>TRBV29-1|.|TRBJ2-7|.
CSVEDNYDSYEQYF
TGCAGCGTTGAAGATAATTACGACAGCTACGAGCAGTACTTC
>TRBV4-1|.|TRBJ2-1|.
CASSQDKPTGARNNEQFF
TGCGCCAGCAGCCAAGATAAACCCACAGGAGCTAGAAACAATGAGCAGTTCTTC
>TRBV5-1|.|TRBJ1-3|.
CASSLAGRSSGNTIYF
TGCGCCAGCAGCTTGGCGGGGAGAAGCTCTGGAAACACCATATATTTT
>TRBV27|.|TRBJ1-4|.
CASSLNRVATNEKLFF
TGTGCCAGCAGTTTAAACAGGGTTGCAACTAATGAAAAACTGTTTTTT
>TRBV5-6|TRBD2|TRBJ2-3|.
CASSRTSDLSTDTQYF
TGTGCCAGCAGCCGGACTAGCGACCTAAGCACAGATACGCAGTATTTT
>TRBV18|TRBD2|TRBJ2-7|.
CASSPPGGVEQYF
TGTGCCAGCTCACCACCGGGGGGGGTCGAGCAGTACTTC
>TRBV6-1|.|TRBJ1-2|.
CASRGIPRVGYTF
TGTGCCAGCAGAGGGATACCGCGGGTTGGCTACACCTTC
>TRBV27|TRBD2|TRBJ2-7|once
CASSLYGTSVSYEQYF
TGTGCCAGCAGTTTATACGGGACTAGCGTCTCCTACGAGCAGTACTTC
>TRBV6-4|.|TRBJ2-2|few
CASSVISDTGELFF
TGTGCCAGCAGTGTCATCAGCGACACCGGGGAGCTGTTTTTT
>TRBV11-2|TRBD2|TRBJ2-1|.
CASMRTSGKDEQFF
TGTGCCAGCATGCGGACTAGCGGGAAGGATGAGCAGTTCTTC
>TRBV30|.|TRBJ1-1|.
CAWSVSTGREGAFF
TGTGCCTGGAGTGTTTCGACAGGCCGGGAGGGCGCTTTCTTT
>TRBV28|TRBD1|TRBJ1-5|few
CASSDRGLGSNQPQHF
TGTGCCAGCAGCGACAGGGGGTTGGGAAGCAATCAGCCCCAGCATTTT
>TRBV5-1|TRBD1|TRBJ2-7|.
CASSSGQPSYEQYF
TGCGCCAGCAGCTCGGGACAGCCGAGCTACGAGCAGTACTTC
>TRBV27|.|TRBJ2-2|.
CASGAGELFF
TGTGCCAGCGGGGCGGGGGAGCTGTTTTTT
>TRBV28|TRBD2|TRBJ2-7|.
CASSLWGTSGSYEQYF
TGTGCCAGCAGTTTATGGGGGACTAGCGGCTCCTACGAGCAGTACTTC
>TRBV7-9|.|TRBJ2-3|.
CASSWALTSTDTQYF
TGTGCCAGCAGCTGGGCGCTTACTAGCACAGATACGCAGTATTTT
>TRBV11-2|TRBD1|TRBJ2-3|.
CASSPETGWTDTQYF
TGTGCCAGCAGCCCGGAGACAGGGTGGACAGATACGCAGTATTTT
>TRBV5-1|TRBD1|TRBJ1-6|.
CASSRNPGQGNSPLHF
TGCGCCAGCAGCCGAAACCCGGGACAGGGGAACTCACCCCTCCACTTT
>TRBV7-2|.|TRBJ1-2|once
CASSPYPAGAVNYGYTF
TGTGCCAGCAGCCCCTATCCGGCAGGGGCCGTTAACTATGGCTACACCTTC
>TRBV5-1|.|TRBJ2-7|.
CASSLGRPPGHEQYF
TGCGCCAGCAGCTTGGGGAGGCCACCCGGGCACGAGCAGTACTTC
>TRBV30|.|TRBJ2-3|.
CAWRSGDSDTQYF
TGTGCCTGGAGGTCGGGAGACTCAGATACGCAGTATTTT